These T cell receptor beta chains were read from a single sample in a study of identifying expanded T cells in peripheral blood. Generated by immunoSEQ multiplex PCR, the TCRdb table keeps only in-frame clones and is missing some. The table shows about 100,000 clones, with 87% occurring only once. The sample taken for sequencing was blood. These receptors were taken from a person between 18 and 69 years old in good health. CDR3s include the opening cysteine and the closing phenylalanine or tryptophan. A D gene is named only where the DNA matches it firmly. Clone sizes are given selectively: once, few, many, or a class where the clone is expanded.

V,J,D,size,CDR3,DNA
TRBV6-1,TRBJ2-7,NA,NA,CASSGRGIGLAEQYF,TGTGCCAGCAGTGGGCGGGGCATTGGACTGGCCGAGCAGTACTTC
TRBV10-1,TRBJ2-1,TRBD2,NA,CASSTSGGASEQFF,TGCGCCAGCAGTACTAGCGGGGGGGCTAGTGAGCAGTTCTTC
TRBV18,TRBJ1-3,NA,few,CASSEIQDYGNTIYF,TGTGCCAGCTCAGAAATACAGGATTATGGAAACACCATATATTTT
TRBV6-5,TRBJ1-1,TRBD1,NA,CASSYSIDRGSTEAFF,TGTGCCAGCAGTTACTCGATCGACAGGGGCAGCACTGAAGCTTTCTTT
TRBV6-6,TRBJ2-5,TRBD2,NA,CASTNTAAGAQYF,TGTGCCAGCACTAATACGGCCGCGGGGGCCCAGTACTTC
TRBV27,TRBJ1-1,TRBD1,NA,CASSSRQGPEAFF,TGTGCCAGCAGTTCACGACAGGGCCCTGAAGCTTTCTTT
TRBV19,TRBJ1-5,TRBD1,NA,CASSLLRGNSNQPQHF,TGTGCCAGTAGCCTCCTCAGGGGGAATAGCAATCAGCCCCAGCATTTT
TRBV6-5,TRBJ1-4,NA,NA,CASSDGGRAEKLFF,TGTGCCAGCAGTGATGGAGGGCGTGCTGAAAAACTGTTTTTT
TRBV7-9,TRBJ1-2,NA,NA,CASSLGLPGTVFNYGYTF,TGTGCCAGCAGCTTAGGGCTGCCAGGGACGGTATTTAACTATGGCTACACCTTC
TRBV27,TRBJ2-3,TRBD2,NA,CASSFFSGGTDTQYF,TGTGCCAGCAGTTTTTTCAGCGGGGGGACAGATACGCAGTATTTT
TRBV29-1,TRBJ1-1,NA,once,CSVERSQNTEAFF,TGCAGCGTTGAAAGGTCCCAGAACACTGAAGCTTTCTTT
TRBV4-3,TRBJ1-1,NA,NA,CASSQDLAGGFEAFF,TGCGCCAGCAGCCAAGATCTTGCAGGTGGATTTGAAGCTTTCTTT
TRBV5-1,TRBJ1-1,NA,NA,CASSLAPGNTEAFF,TGCGCCAGCAGCTTGGCCCCCGGGAACACTGAAGCTTTCTTT
TRBV7-9,TRBJ2-6,NA,NA,CASSLKRGTGANVLTF,TGTGCCAGCAGCTTAAAGAGGGGAACTGGGGCCAACGTCCTGACTTTC
TRBV25-1,TRBJ2-6,TRBD1,NA,CASSGSTGGLAGANVLTF,TGTGCCAGCAGCGGCTCGACAGGGGGGCTGGCTGGGGCCAACGTCCTGACTTTC
TRBV19,TRBJ1-2,NA,NA,CASRQGLNYGYTF,TGTGCCAGTAGGCAGGGGTTGAACTATGGCTACACCTTC
TRBV7-2,TRBJ1-2,NA,NA,CASSFRTAANYGYTF,TGTGCCAGCAGCTTCCGGACAGCAGCTAACTATGGCTACACCTTC
TRBV5-4,TRBJ1-2,TRBD1,NA,CASSLSQGILYGYTF,TGTGCCAGCAGCTTGTCACAGGGGATACTTTATGGCTACACCTTC
TRBV10-3,TRBJ1-5,NA,NA,CAISERMAGSNQPQHF,TGTGCCATCAGTGAGAGGATGGCGGGGAGCAATCAGCCCCAGCATTTT
TRBV4-3,TRBJ2-5,NA,NA,CASSQDSGQGAPQYF,TGCGCCAGCAGCCAAGATTCTGGGCAGGGTGCGCCCCAGTACTTC
TRBV7-9,TRBJ1-1,TRBD1,NA,CASSPREGTARVFF,TGTGCCAGCAGCCCTCGGGAGGGGACAGCACGAGTTTTCTTT